Listed here are 23 T cell receptor beta chains from one sample, sequenced in a study of response to subunit inactivated influenza vaccine. TCRdb ran MiXCR on the RT-PCR reads and lists one entry per CDR3 protein. This table holds approximately 700,000 distinct CDR3 sequences, roughly 14% found once. This specimen consisted of PBMCs from blood, obtained around 14 days before vaccination. These receptor sequences come from a man in his fifties who received an inactivated influenza vaccine.

The genes are TRBV4-2 and TRBJ2-1; TRBD2 matches at 11 bases. The J segment lost 9 bases and the V segment lost 3 bases, leaving 4 bases of the junction unmatched. The CDR3 totals 14 residues. The germline V gene has CDR1 LGHNA and CDR2 YNFKEQ. The DNA for the CDR3 is TGTGCCAGCAGCCACCCCGGGACTAGCGGTGAGCAGTTCTTC. It translates to CASSHPGTSGEQFF.

This chain links TRBV28 with TRBJ1-1, with D uncertain. The CDR3 loop spans 15 amino acids. With 8 bases removed from V and 1 base from J, the gap between germline ends came to 17 bases. Germline loops: CDR1 MDHEN, CDR2 SYDVKM. This CDR3 reads CASVGTTIRNTEAFF. The DNA of the CDR3 is TGTGCCAGCGTCGGCACCACAATTAGGAACACTGAAGCTTTCTTT.

The table lists this clonotype with many counts. The CDR3 DNA reads TGTGCCAGCACCTCCCTAGGTCGCAGTACTGAAGCTTTCTTT. The encoded protein is CASTSLGRSTEAFF. The V call is TRBV12-3 or TRBV12-4, the J call TRBJ1-1; no clear D gene. The CDR3 totals 14 residues. V was pared by 7 bases and J by 5 bases, with 17 bases between.

The rearrangement links TRBV7-2 to TRBJ2-1; 14 bases align to TRBD2. Germline V gives CDR1 SGHTA, CDR2 FQGNSA. This CDR3 comprises 16 residues. The trim removed 5 bases at V and 5 bases at J, leaving 5 bases unmatched. The CDR3, as DNA: TGTGCCAGCAGCCCAGGACTAGCGGGAGGCCACAATGAGCAGTTCTTC. This encodes CASSPGLAGGHNEQFF.

The V and J genes are TRBV7-9 and TRBJ2-7; 8 positions match TRBD1. The germline gives CDR1 SEHNR, CDR2 FQNEAQ (reference sequence). This CDR3 spans 14 amino acids. The ends lost 5 bases at V and 4 bases at J; junction bases unmatched: 7. For the CDR3, the DNA is TGTGCCAGCAGCACACGGGACAGGAGATACGAGCAGTACTTC. Protein product: CASSTRDRRYEQYF. Supplemented by reference TRBV7-9 and TRBJ2-7, the full variable domain reads DTGVSQNPRHKITKRGQNVTFRCDPISEHNRLYWYRQTLGQGPEFLTYFQNEAQLEKSRLLSDRFSAERPKGSFSTLEIQRTEQGDSAMYLCASSTRDRRYEQYFGPGTRLTVT.

This clonotype was counted between two and nine times. The chain recombines TRBV11-2 with TRBJ2-7; D is ambiguous. CDR1 is SGHAT, CDR2 FQNNGV, per germline. The CDR3 contains 15 residues. The V end lost 7 bases, the J end lost 2 bases, and 18 bases lay between the germline ends. The CDR3 DNA reads as TGTGCCAGCACCTTCAATGGGTACCGCACCTACGAGCAGTACTTC. Encoded protein: CASTFNGYRTYEQYF. Filled out from reference TRBV11-2 and TRBJ2-7, the complete variable domain reads EAGVAQSPRYKIIEKRQSVAFWCNPISGHATLYWYQQILGQGPKLLIQFQNNGVVDDSQLPKDRFSAERLKGVDSTLKIQPAKLEDSAVYLCASTFNGYRTYEQYFGPGTRLTVT.

This clonotype was seen at least ten times. V gene TRBV10-3 combines with J gene TRBJ1-5; no clear D gene. Germline V gives CDR1 ENHRY, CDR2 SYGVKD. The CDR3 length is 14 residues. The V and J ends lost 2 bases and 1 base respectively, with 6 bases between them. The CDR3 nucleotides are TGTGCCATCAGTGAGCGCCAGAGCAATCAGCCCCAGCATTTT. It specifies CAISERQSNQPQHF.

This clonotype was seen more than once but under ten times. The chain combines TRBV10-3 with TRBJ2-3; 7 nucleotides line up with TRBD2. CDR3 length: 17 amino acids. CDR1 and CDR2 from the germline V gene are ENHRY and SYGVKD. V shed 3 bases and J 4 bases; nucleotides not matched to a gene: 13. CDR3 loop: CAISESVRAGAADTQYF. In DNA, the CDR3 is TGTGCCATCAGTGAATCGGTTAGGGCGGGAGCAGCAGATACGCAGTATTTT.

This clonotype showed up just a few times. This rearrangement joins TRBV3-1 to TRBJ2-2; 8 bases align to TRBD2. The ends lost 4 bases at V and 4 bases at J; junction bases unmatched: 8. The CDR3 contains 16 residues. CDR1 and CDR2 from the germline V gene are LGHDT and YNNKEL (reference sequence). The CDR3 sequence: CASSLSPAGVTGELFF. The CDR3, as DNA: TGTGCCAGCAGCCTATCCCCAGCGGGAGTCACCGGGGAGCTGTTTTTT.

In its sample, this clonotype was seen a few times. The V and J genes are TRBV20-1 and TRBJ1-5, with D unclear. Germline V lookup: CDR1 DFQATT, CDR2 SNEGSKA (reference sequence). CDR3 size: 15 residues. Deletions cut 6 bases from V and 4 bases from J, with 19 bases between. Written as DNA, the CDR3 is TGCAGTGCCGAGGCTCTTGCTATGTCTAATCAGCCCCAGCATTTT. Amino acids: CSAEALAMSNQPQHF.

The chain is built from TRBV29-1 and TRBJ2-1; D is unclear. V gave up 2 bases and J gave up 4 bases, with 15 bases separating them. The V gene's germline CDR1 is SQVTM and CDR2 ANQGSEA. The CDR3 loop spans 15 amino acids. The CDR3 region is CSVESPLERYNEQFF. The DNA for the CDR3 is TGCAGCGTTGAATCCCCACTGGAACGGTACAATGAGCAGTTCTTC.

J is TRBJ1-2 and V is TRBV6-5; D perhaps matches TRBD1 (5 bases). The CDR3 contains 15 residues. Looked up from germline, CDR1 is MNHEY and CDR2 is SVGAGI. Deletions cut 4 bases from V and 7 bases from J, with 19 bases between. CDR3 region: CASSFRTTLGAGYTF. The CDR3 DNA reads as TGTGCCAGCAGTTTCCGAACCACCCTCGGGGCTGGCTACACCTTC.

Only a few counts were recorded for this clonotype. The rearrangement joins TRBV25-1 to TRBJ2-5; 7 nucleotides match TRBD1. The J segment lost 1 base and the V segment lost 6 bases, leaving 2 bases of the junction unmatched. The CDR3 sequence is 13 residues long. Germline-derived CDR1 and CDR2 are MGHDK and SYGVNS. CDR3 in amino acids: CASRGDSQETQYF. The CDR3 DNA sequence: TGTGCCAGCAGGGGGGACAGCCAAGAGACCCAGTACTTC.

There are a few counts of this clonotype. J is TRBJ1-1 and V is TRBV12-3 or TRBV12-4; 8 nucleotides match TRBD1. This CDR3 contains 14 residues. V gave up 6 bases and J gave up 5 bases; unmatched junction bases: 8. The CDR3 nucleotides read TGTGCCAGCAGCCAGGACAGGGCATGGACTGAAGCTTTCTTT. This translates into CASSQDRAWTEAFF.

This clonotype appeared a few times. This sequence joins TRBV20-1 and TRBJ2-3; 8 bases match TRBD2. This CDR3 has 16 amino acids. Germline V CDR1 and CDR2: DFQATT, SNEGSKA (reference sequence). The V and J ends lost 6 bases and 2 bases, in that order; junction bases with no gene match: 13. In DNA form, the CDR3 reads TGCAGTGCAAGCCGATGGGGGCGGGAGGCCACAGATACGCAGTATTTT. Amino acids: CSASRWGREATDTQYF.

This chain connects TRBV27 to TRBJ2-5, with TRBD1 matching over 7 bases. CDR1 is MNHEY, CDR2 SMNVEV, per germline (reference sequence). The J segment lost 4 bases and the V segment lost 6 bases, leaving 11 bases of the junction unmatched. CDR3 length: 15 amino acids. Here the CDR3 reads CASRPRGHARETQYF. CDR3 DNA: TGTGCCAGCAGACCAAGGGGGCACGCCCGAGAGACCCAGTACTTC.

Turning to this clonotype: At one of its ends the junction is not consistent with the germline gene, which may arise from a read error. The chain links TRBV5-1 to TRBJ2-2; TRBD2 is a possible D gene (5 bases). The CDR3 is made up of 15 amino acids. Germline values: CDR1 SGHRS, CDR2 YFSETQ. DNA of the CDR3: TGCGCCAGCAGCTTGGATATTGTGAACACCGGGGATCTGTTTTTT. Translating it yields CASSLDIVNTGDLFF.

The chain couples TRBV5-1 to TRBJ1-1, with a tentative D call TRBD1 (6 bases). Germline assignment: CDR1 SGHRS and CDR2 YFSETQ. V shed 3 bases and J shed 8 bases, with 14 bases lying between them. The CDR3 runs 13 residues. This chain's CDR3 is CASSSLTGKEAFF. For the CDR3, the DNA is TGCGCCAGCAGCTCGCTAACAGGGAAGGAAGCTTTCTTT.

Here the CDR3 reads CASSLVAGANTEAFF. CDR3 DNA sequence: TGCGCCAGCAGCTTGGTTGCAGGGGCCAACACTGAAGCTTTCTTT. The rearrangement joins TRBV5-1 to TRBJ1-1; tentative D call: TRBD1 (6 bases). The V gene lost 0 bases and the J gene lost 2 bases, with 11 bases spanning the gap. CDR1 SGHRS and CDR2 YFSETQ come from the germline V gene. The CDR3 has 15 amino acids.

V gene TRBV6-5 combines with J gene TRBJ2-7; D gene uncertain. The CDR3 has 14 residues. The germline gives CDR1 MNHEY, CDR2 SVGAGI. V lost 6 bases and J 1 base, leaving 13 bases between the germline ends. CDR3 in DNA: TGTGCCAGCAGAGGCTCGAGTTGGTCCTACGAGCAGTACTTC. Translation gives CASRGSSWSYEQYF.

This clonotype turned up a few times. V usage is TRBV7-9 and J usage is TRBJ2-1; 10 bases are a match to TRBD1. The germline V gene encodes CDR1 SEHNR and CDR2 FQNEAQ (reference sequence). The CDR3 is 15 amino acids. V gave up 2 bases and J gave up 7 bases; unmatched junction bases: 5. The chain's CDR3 is CASSLRRTGGNEQFF. Written as DNA, the CDR3 is TGTGCCAGCAGCTTACGAAGGACAGGGGGGAATGAGCAGTTCTTC.

The table lists this clonotype with many counts. The chain joins TRBV5-1 to TRBJ2-1; 10 bases are shared with TRBD2. The V gene end was trimmed by 2 bases and the J gene end by 6 bases; junction bases not matched to a gene: 2. CDR1 is SGHRS, CDR2 YFSETQ, per germline. The CDR3 length is 14 residues. CDR3 residues: CASSLLAGSNEQFF. For the CDR3, the DNA is TGCGCCAGCAGCTTACTAGCGGGAAGCAATGAGCAGTTCTTC.

The chain links TRBV30 to TRBJ1-2, with TRBD1 identical over 9 bases. This CDR3 comprises 11 residues. Unmatched junction bases numbered 3, after V lost 8 bases and J lost 5 bases. The germline gives CDR1 GTSNPN, CDR2 SVGIG (reference sequence). CDR3 protein: CAEDRGYGYTF. The CDR3 region has the DNA TGTGCCGAAGACAGGGGGTATGGCTACACCTTC.